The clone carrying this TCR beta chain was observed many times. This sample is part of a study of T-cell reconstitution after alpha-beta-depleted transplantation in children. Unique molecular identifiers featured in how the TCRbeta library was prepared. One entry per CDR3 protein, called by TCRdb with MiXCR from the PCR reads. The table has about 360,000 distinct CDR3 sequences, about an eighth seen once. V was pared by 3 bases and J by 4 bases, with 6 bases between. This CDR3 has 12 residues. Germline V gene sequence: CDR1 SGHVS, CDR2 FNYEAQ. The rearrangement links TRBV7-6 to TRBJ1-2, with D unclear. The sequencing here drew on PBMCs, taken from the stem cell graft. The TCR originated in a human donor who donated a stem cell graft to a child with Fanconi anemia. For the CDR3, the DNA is TGTGCCAGCAGCTTCGATGGCTATGGCTACACCTTC. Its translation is CASSFDGYGYTF.